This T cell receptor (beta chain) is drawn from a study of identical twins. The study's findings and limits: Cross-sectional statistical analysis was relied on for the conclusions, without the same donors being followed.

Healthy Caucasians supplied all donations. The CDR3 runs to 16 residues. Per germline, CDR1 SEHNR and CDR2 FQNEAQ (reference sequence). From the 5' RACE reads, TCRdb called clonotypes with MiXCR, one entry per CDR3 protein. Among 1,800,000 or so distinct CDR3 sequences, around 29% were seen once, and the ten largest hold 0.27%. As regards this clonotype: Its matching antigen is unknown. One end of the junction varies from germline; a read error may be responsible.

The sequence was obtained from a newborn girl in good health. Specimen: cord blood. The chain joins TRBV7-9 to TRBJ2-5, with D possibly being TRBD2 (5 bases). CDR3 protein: CVSSLATGLLQETQYF. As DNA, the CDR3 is TGTGTCAGCAGCTTAGCGACGGGCCTACTCCAAGAGACCCAGTACTTC.